The rows below give T cell receptor beta chains drawn from one sample of a study of blood T cell repertoires in COVID-19. Sequencing was performed with immunoSEQ multiplex PCR; in TCRdb, only in-frame clones are kept and a portion is missing. This table has 100,000 to 150,000 clones, around 82% appearing once. The sample taken for sequencing was peripheral blood. The receptors come from a human donor in a cohort sampled during active COVID-19. Each CDR3 is given with its conserved first and last residue. A D gene is named only where the DNA matches it firmly. Not every row has a clone size; where given, it reads once, few, many or a size class.

clone_size: few
j_call: TRBJ1-1
v_call: TRBV11-2
d_call: -
cdr3_nt: TGTGCCAGCAGCTATGCTTTTGCGGGCTCCGCGACCGGCGGCGAAGCTTTCTTT
cdr3_aa: CASSYAFAGSATGGEAFF

clone_size: -
j_call: TRBJ1-6
v_call: TRBV6-4
d_call: -
cdr3_nt: TGTGCCAGCAGTGTGAGCTCCTATAATTCACCCCTCCACTTT
cdr3_aa: CASSVSSYNSPLHF

clone_size: -
j_call: TRBJ1-6
v_call: TRBV5-6
d_call: -
cdr3_nt: TGTGCCAGCAGCCCCCGGGGAGGCTATAATTCACCCCTCCACTTT
cdr3_aa: CASSPRGGYNSPLHF

clone_size: -
j_call: TRBJ2-7
v_call: TRBV6-5
d_call: -
cdr3_nt: TGTGCCAGCAGTTACGATGGCGGGTACAGCGACGAGCAGTACTTC
cdr3_aa: CASSYDGGYSDEQYF

clone_size: -
j_call: TRBJ2-5
v_call: TRBV2
d_call: -
cdr3_nt: TGTGCCAGCAGTGAAATGAGGGCGGGGGCCTCACAGGGGACCCAGTACTTC
cdr3_aa: CASSEMRAGASQGTQYF

clone_size: -
j_call: TRBJ2-2
v_call: TRBV18
d_call: TRBD1
cdr3_nt: TGTGCCAGCTCGTCCCGGGACAGCTTCACCGGGGAGCTGTTTTTT
cdr3_aa: CASSSRDSFTGELFF

clone_size: -
j_call: TRBJ2-7
v_call: TRBV11-2
d_call: TRBD1
cdr3_nt: TGTGCCAGCAGGCGACCGGGACAGGGCTACGAGCAGTACTTC
cdr3_aa: CASRRPGQGYEQYF

clone_size: once
j_call: TRBJ2-5
v_call: TRBV6-2/TRBV6-3
d_call: TRBD2
cdr3_nt: TGTGCCAGCAGTAGGCCCCACTTGGGGGGGGAGACCCAGTACTTC
cdr3_aa: CASSRPHLGGETQYF

clone_size: -
j_call: TRBJ2-2
v_call: TRBV5-5
d_call: TRBD1
cdr3_nt: TGTGCCAGCAGCTTCGATGGGACAGGTAACACCGGGGAGCTGTTTTTT
cdr3_aa: CASSFDGTGNTGELFF

clone_size: -
j_call: TRBJ1-1
v_call: TRBV5-1
d_call: TRBD1
cdr3_nt: TGCGCCAGCAGCCTACAGGGGGCGCGGGGGATGAACACTGAAGCTTTCTTT
cdr3_aa: CASSLQGARGMNTEAFF

clone_size: -
j_call: TRBJ1-2
v_call: TRBV5-1
d_call: -
cdr3_nt: TGCGCCAGCGGAGACGGAGGGCTTGGAGGCTACACCTTC
cdr3_aa: CASGDGGLGGYTF

clone_size: -
j_call: TRBJ2-7
v_call: TRBV4-1
d_call: TRBD2
cdr3_nt: TGCGCCAGCAGCTCTCTGACTAGCGGGGGGGCCTTGTACTTC
cdr3_aa: CASSSLTSGGALYF

clone_size: -
j_call: TRBJ2-5
v_call: TRBV29-1
d_call: -
cdr3_nt: TGCAGCGTCCAAAGGGCAGGGGGGGAGACCCAGTACTTC
cdr3_aa: CSVQRAGGETQYF

clone_size: -
j_call: TRBJ1-4
v_call: TRBV5-4
d_call: TRBD1
cdr3_nt: TGTGCCAGCAGCCCGACAGGGGCCGGTAATGAAAAACTGTTTTTT
cdr3_aa: CASSPTGAGNEKLFF

clone_size: -
j_call: TRBJ1-5
v_call: TRBV28
d_call: -
cdr3_nt: TGTGCCAGCAGTTTGACGAGTGACTATAGCAATCAGCCCCAGCATTTT
cdr3_aa: CASSLTSDYSNQPQHF

clone_size: -
j_call: TRBJ2-5
v_call: TRBV28
d_call: TRBD2
cdr3_nt: TGTGCCAGCAGTTTAGCGCAGGCGGGGGGAGAGACCCAGTACTTC
cdr3_aa: CASSLAQAGGETQYF

clone_size: -
j_call: TRBJ2-7
v_call: TRBV3-1/TRBV3-2
d_call: -
cdr3_nt: TGTGCCAGCAGTGTACAGGGCGAGCAGTACTTC
cdr3_aa: CASSVQGEQYF

clone_size: -
j_call: TRBJ1-4
v_call: TRBV5-6
d_call: TRBD1
cdr3_nt: TGTGCCAGCAGCATAGCCGGGACAGGGTATGAAAAACTGTTTTTT
cdr3_aa: CASSIAGTGYEKLFF

clone_size: -
j_call: TRBJ1-5
v_call: TRBV7-9
d_call: TRBD1
cdr3_nt: TGTGCCAGCAGCCGGGGACAGGGTGATAATCAGCCCCAGCATTTT
cdr3_aa: CASSRGQGDNQPQHF

clone_size: -
j_call: TRBJ2-1
v_call: TRBV15
d_call: -
cdr3_nt: TGTGCCACCAGCAGAGCAGACGGGGGGCTTTCCTACAATGAGCAGTTCTTC
cdr3_aa: CATSRADGGLSYNEQFF

clone_size: -
j_call: TRBJ1-4
v_call: TRBV18
d_call: -
cdr3_nt: TGTGCCAGCTCACCACGGGCCGGTACGAATGAAAAACTGTTTTTT
cdr3_aa: CASSPRAGTNEKLFF

clone_size: -
j_call: TRBJ2-3
v_call: TRBV5-1
d_call: -
cdr3_nt: TGCGCCAGCAGCTTGTGGGGGGATTACACAGATACGCAGTATTTT
cdr3_aa: CASSLWGDYTDTQYF

clone_size: -
j_call: TRBJ1-5
v_call: TRBV5-6
d_call: TRBD1
cdr3_nt: TGTGCCAGCAGCTCCTGGACAGGGCTCCCGCCCCAGCATTTT
cdr3_aa: CASSSWTGLPPQHF

clone_size: -
j_call: TRBJ2-5
v_call: TRBV2
d_call: TRBD2
cdr3_nt: TGTGCCAGCAGATTTAGCGGGGGGGCGGAGGAGACCCAGTACTTC
cdr3_aa: CASRFSGGAEETQYF

clone_size: -
j_call: TRBJ2-1
v_call: TRBV11-3
d_call: -
cdr3_nt: TGTGCCAGCAGCACCCGAGGGCCCTACAATGAGCAGTTCTTC
cdr3_aa: CASSTRGPYNEQFF

clone_size: few
j_call: TRBJ2-6
v_call: TRBV5-1
d_call: -
cdr3_nt: TGCGCCAGCAGCTTGGTGGGGCCTGGGGCCAACGTCCTGACTTTC
cdr3_aa: CASSLVGPGANVLTF

clone_size: -
j_call: TRBJ2-2
v_call: TRBV19
d_call: TRBD1
cdr3_nt: TGTGCCAGTAGTGTGCGGACAGGGGGAGGAACCGGGGAGCTGTTTTTT
cdr3_aa: CASSVRTGGGTGELFF

clone_size: -
j_call: TRBJ2-1
v_call: TRBV2
d_call: TRBD2
cdr3_nt: TGTGCCAGCAGCGATAAGGGACCCCTAGCGGGGGAGCAGTTCTTC
cdr3_aa: CASSDKGPLAGEQFF

clone_size: -
j_call: TRBJ2-5
v_call: TRBV7-2
d_call: TRBD2
cdr3_nt: TGTGCCAGCAGCTTAAGTAGCGGGGGGGCCGGGCAAGAGACCCAGTACTTC
cdr3_aa: CASSLSSGGAGQETQYF

clone_size: -
j_call: TRBJ2-1
v_call: TRBV4-1
d_call: -
cdr3_nt: TGCGCCAGCAGCCAAGATTGGGCAGGGGCAGACTCCTACAATGAGCAGTTCTTC
cdr3_aa: CASSQDWAGADSYNEQFF

clone_size: few
j_call: TRBJ2-2
v_call: TRBV18
d_call: -
cdr3_nt: TGTGCCAGCTCACCGCCCGCAGGGTTGCCCGGGGAGCTGTTTTTT
cdr3_aa: CASSPPAGLPGELFF

clone_size: -
j_call: TRBJ1-5
v_call: TRBV6-5
d_call: TRBD1
cdr3_nt: TGTGCCAGCAGTTACTCCGCGGGACAGAGCAATCAGCCCCAGCATTTT
cdr3_aa: CASSYSAGQSNQPQHF

clone_size: -
j_call: TRBJ1-3
v_call: TRBV7-9
d_call: -
cdr3_nt: TGTGCCAGCGCCGGAGGGGCCTCTGGAAACACCATATATTTT
cdr3_aa: CASAGGASGNTIYF

clone_size: -
j_call: TRBJ2-5
v_call: TRBV5-1
d_call: TRBD1
cdr3_nt: TGCGCCAGCAGCCTGGACAGGGGTCTCGAGACCCAGTACTTC
cdr3_aa: CASSLDRGLETQYF

clone_size: -
j_call: TRBJ1-5
v_call: TRBV10-1
d_call: -
cdr3_nt: TGCGCCAGCAGTGAGTCCGTGGGAGGGGGTCAGCCCCAGCATTTT
cdr3_aa: CASSESVGGGQPQHF

clone_size: -
j_call: TRBJ1-1
v_call: TRBV19
d_call: TRBD1
cdr3_nt: TGTGCCAGTAGTATAGGACAGGGGGTAGTGGGGAACACTGAAGCTTTCTTT
cdr3_aa: CASSIGQGVVGNTEAFF

clone_size: -
j_call: TRBJ2-3
v_call: TRBV5-1
d_call: -
cdr3_nt: TGCGCCAGCAGCTCACAGGGCACAGATACGCAGTATTTT
cdr3_aa: CASSSQGTDTQYF

clone_size: -
j_call: TRBJ2-3
v_call: TRBV4-3
d_call: -
cdr3_nt: TGCGCCAGCAGCCAAGATCGAAGGACTGGGAGCACAGATACGCAGTATTTT
cdr3_aa: CASSQDRRTGSTDTQYF

clone_size: -
j_call: TRBJ2-7
v_call: TRBV11-2
d_call: -
cdr3_nt: TGTGCCAGCAGCTTAATGGAGGGGGCCTCCTACGAGCAGTACTTC
cdr3_aa: CASSLMEGASYEQYF

clone_size: -
j_call: TRBJ2-2
v_call: TRBV6-5
d_call: TRBD2
cdr3_nt: TGTGCCAGCAGTTACGGGGGCGGGGGGCCCGGGGAGCTGTTTTTT
cdr3_aa: CASSYGGGGPGELFF

clone_size: -
j_call: TRBJ2-3
v_call: TRBV13
d_call: -
cdr3_nt: TGTGCCAGCAGCCCGACTAGTTCCGTCCCATATACGCAGTATTTT
cdr3_aa: CASSPTSSVPYTQYF

clone_size: -
j_call: TRBJ2-5
v_call: TRBV28
d_call: TRBD2
cdr3_nt: TGTGCCAGCATTAGCGGGGGCCAAGAGACCCAGTACTTC
cdr3_aa: CASISGGQETQYF

clone_size: -
j_call: TRBJ2-1
v_call: TRBV3-1/TRBV3-2
d_call: TRBD2
cdr3_nt: TGTGCCAGCAGCCGGGGACTAGCTTATGAGCAGTTCTTC
cdr3_aa: CASSRGLAYEQFF

clone_size: few
j_call: TRBJ1-2
v_call: TRBV28
d_call: -
cdr3_nt: TGTGCCAGCAGTCGGCCGACAATCTATGGCTACACCTTC
cdr3_aa: CASSRPTIYGYTF

clone_size: -
j_call: TRBJ2-7
v_call: TRBV7-9
d_call: -
cdr3_nt: TGTGCCAGCAGCTTATACGGGGAATTGCAGTACTTC
cdr3_aa: CASSLYGELQYF

clone_size: few
j_call: TRBJ1-1
v_call: TRBV4-1
d_call: TRBD1
cdr3_nt: TGCGCCAGCAGCTTGGGACAGGGCGGTTTGGACACTGAAGCTTTCTTT
cdr3_aa: CASSLGQGGLDTEAFF

clone_size: -
j_call: TRBJ2-3
v_call: TRBV25-1
d_call: TRBD2
cdr3_nt: TGTGCCAGCAGTGAATCCACCCGCACTAGCGTGGGCACAGATACGCAGTATTTT
cdr3_aa: CASSESTRTSVGTDTQYF

clone_size: -
j_call: TRBJ2-7
v_call: TRBV11-2
d_call: TRBD2
cdr3_nt: TGTGCCAGCAGCTTAGGGGCGGGGGGCGCCTACGAGCAGTACTTC
cdr3_aa: CASSLGAGGAYEQYF